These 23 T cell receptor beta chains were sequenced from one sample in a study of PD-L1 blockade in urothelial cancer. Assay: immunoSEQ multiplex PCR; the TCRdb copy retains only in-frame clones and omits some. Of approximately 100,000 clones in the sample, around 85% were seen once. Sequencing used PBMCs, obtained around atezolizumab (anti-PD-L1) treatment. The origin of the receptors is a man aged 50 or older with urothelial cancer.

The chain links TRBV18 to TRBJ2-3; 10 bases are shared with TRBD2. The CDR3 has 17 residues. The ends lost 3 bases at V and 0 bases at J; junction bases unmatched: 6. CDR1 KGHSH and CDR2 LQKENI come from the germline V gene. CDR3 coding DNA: TGTGCCAGCTCACCGGAACTAGCGGGGCTAAGCACAGATACGCAGTATTTT. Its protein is CASSPELAGLSTDTQYF.

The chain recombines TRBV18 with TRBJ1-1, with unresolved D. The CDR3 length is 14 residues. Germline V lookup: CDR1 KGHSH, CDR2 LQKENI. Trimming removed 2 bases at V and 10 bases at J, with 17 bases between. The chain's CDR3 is CASSPRETPRGAFF. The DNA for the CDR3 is TGTGCCAGCTCACCAAGGGAGACACCGAGAGGAGCTTTCTTT.

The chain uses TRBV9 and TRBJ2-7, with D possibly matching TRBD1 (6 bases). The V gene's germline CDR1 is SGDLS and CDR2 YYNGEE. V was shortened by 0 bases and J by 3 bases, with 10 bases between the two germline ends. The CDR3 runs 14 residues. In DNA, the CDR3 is TGTGCCAGCAGCGTAGGGGTAGGGGGCTACGAGCAGTACTTC. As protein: CASSVGVGGYEQYF.

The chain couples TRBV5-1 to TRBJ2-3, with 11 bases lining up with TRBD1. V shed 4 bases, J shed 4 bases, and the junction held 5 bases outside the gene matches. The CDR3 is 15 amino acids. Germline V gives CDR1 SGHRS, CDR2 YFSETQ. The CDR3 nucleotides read TGCGCCAGCAGCGTCGGGACAGGGGGTGCAGATACGCAGTATTTT. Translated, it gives CASSVGTGGADTQYF.

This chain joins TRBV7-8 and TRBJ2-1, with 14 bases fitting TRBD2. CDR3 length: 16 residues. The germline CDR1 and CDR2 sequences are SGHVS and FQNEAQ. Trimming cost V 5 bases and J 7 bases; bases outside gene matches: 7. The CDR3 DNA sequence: TGTGCCAGCAGCCGTGGGACTAGCGGGAGTTTAAATGAGCAGTTCTTC. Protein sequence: CASSRGTSGSLNEQFF.

CDR3 in amino acids: CATSLQRANYGYTF. CDR3 bases: TGTGCCACCAGCTTACAGAGAGCTAACTATGGCTACACCTTC. The chain employs TRBV15 and TRBJ1-2; no reliable D call. The germline CDR1 and CDR2 sequences are LNHNV and YYDKDF (reference sequence). V lost 5 bases and J 0 bases, leaving 10 bases between the germline ends. This CDR3 contains 14 residues.

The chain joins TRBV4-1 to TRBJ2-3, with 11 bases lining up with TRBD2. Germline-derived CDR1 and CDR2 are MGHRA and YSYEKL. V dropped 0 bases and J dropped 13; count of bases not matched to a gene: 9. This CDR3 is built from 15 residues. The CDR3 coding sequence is TGCGCCAGCAGCCAAGATTATCTAGCGGGAGGTCTTAAGTATTTT. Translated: CASSQDYLAGGLKYF.

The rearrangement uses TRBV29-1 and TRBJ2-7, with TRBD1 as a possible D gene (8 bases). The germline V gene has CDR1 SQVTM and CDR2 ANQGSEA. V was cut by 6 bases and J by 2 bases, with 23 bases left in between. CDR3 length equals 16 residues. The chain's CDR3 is CSVAGQDELYTYEQYF. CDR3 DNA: TGCAGCGTAGCGGGACAGGACGAACTTTATACCTACGAGCAGTACTTC.

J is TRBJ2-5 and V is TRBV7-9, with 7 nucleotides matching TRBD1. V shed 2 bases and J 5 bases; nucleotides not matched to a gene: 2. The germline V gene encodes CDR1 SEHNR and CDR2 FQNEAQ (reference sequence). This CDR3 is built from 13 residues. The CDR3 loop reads CASSLRGGETQYF. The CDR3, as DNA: TGTGCCAGCAGCTTAAGAGGGGGCGAGACCCAGTACTTC.

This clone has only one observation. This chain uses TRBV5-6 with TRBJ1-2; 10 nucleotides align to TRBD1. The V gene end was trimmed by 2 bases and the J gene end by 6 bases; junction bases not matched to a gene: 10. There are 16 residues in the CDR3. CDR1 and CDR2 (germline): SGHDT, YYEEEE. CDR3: CASSFFLGQGVDGYTF. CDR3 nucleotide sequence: TGTGCCAGCAGCTTTTTCTTAGGACAGGGGGTAGATGGCTACACCTTC.

CDR3 sequence: CASSLDSSNYGYTF. The CDR3 nucleotides are TGCGCCAGCAGCTTGGACAGTTCTAACTATGGCTACACCTTC. This sequence joins TRBV5-1 and TRBJ1-2; D gene uncertain. Germline CDR1 and CDR2: SGHRS and YFSETQ. V was cut by 0 bases and J by 0 bases, with 6 bases left in between. CDR3 length equals 14 residues.

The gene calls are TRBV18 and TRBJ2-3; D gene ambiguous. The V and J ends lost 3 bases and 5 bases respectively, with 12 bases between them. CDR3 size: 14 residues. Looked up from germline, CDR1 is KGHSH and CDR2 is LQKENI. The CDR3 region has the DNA TGTGCCAGCTCACCTGGGCAGTCAAAAGATACGCAGTATTTT. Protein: CASSPGQSKDTQYF.

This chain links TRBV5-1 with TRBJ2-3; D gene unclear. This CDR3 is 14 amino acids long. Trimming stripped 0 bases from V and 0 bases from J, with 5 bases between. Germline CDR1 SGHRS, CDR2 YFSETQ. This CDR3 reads CASSLGRSTDTQYF. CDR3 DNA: TGCGCCAGCAGCTTGGGGCGGAGCACAGATACGCAGTATTTT.

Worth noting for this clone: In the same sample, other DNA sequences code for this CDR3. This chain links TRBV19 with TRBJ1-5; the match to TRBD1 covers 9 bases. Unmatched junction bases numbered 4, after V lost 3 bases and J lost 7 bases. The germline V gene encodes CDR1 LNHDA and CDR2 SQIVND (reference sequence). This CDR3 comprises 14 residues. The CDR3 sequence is CASSIWTGDQPQHF. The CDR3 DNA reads TGTGCCAGTAGTATTTGGACAGGGGACCAGCCCCAGCATTTT.

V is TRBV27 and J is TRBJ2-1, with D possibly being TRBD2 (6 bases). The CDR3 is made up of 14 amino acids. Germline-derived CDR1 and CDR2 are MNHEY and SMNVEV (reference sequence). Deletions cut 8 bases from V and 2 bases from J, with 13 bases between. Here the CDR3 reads CASSRLATYNEQFF. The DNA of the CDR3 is TGTGCCAGCTCCCGGCTAGCGACCTACAATGAGCAGTTCTTC.

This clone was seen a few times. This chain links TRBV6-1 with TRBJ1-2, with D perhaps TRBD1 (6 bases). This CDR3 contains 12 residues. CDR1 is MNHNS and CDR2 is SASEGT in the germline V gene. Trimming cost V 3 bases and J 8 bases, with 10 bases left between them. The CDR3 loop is CASSEVQGGYTF. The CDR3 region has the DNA TGTGCCAGCAGTGAGGTACAGGGCGGCTACACCTTC.

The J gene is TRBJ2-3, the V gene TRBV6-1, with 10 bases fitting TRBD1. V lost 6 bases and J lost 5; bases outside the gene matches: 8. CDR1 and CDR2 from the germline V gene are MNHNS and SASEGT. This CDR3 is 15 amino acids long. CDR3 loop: CASRPGQGGGDTQYF. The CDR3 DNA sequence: TGTGCCAGCAGACCCGGACAGGGGGGAGGAGATACGCAGTATTTT.

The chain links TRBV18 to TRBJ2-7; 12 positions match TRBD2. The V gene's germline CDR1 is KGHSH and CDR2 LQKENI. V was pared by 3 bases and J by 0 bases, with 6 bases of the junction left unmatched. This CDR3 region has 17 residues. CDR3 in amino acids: CASSPTRTSGNSYEQYF. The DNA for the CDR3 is TGTGCCAGCTCACCGACACGGACTAGCGGGAACTCCTACGAGCAGTACTTC.

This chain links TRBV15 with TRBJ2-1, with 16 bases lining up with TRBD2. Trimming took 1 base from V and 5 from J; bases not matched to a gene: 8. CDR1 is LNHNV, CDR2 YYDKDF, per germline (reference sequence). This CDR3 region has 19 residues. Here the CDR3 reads CATSRAGLAGGPAHNEQFF. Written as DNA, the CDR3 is TGTGCCACCAGCAGAGCGGGACTAGCGGGAGGGCCGGCACACAATGAGCAGTTCTTC.

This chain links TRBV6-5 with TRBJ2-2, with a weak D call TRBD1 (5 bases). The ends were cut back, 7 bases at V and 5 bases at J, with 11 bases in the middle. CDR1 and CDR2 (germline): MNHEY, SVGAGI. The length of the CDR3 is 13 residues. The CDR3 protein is CASTQGVTGELFF. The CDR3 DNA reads TGTGCCAGCACCCAAGGGGTTACCGGGGAGCTGTTTTTT.

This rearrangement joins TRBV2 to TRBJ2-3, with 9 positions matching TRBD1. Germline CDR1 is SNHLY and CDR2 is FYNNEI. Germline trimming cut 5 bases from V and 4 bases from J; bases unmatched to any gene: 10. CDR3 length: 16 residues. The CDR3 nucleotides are TGTGCCAGCAGTACCGTCCCGGGACAGGGCTCAGATACGCAGTATTTT. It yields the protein CASSTVPGQGSDTQYF.

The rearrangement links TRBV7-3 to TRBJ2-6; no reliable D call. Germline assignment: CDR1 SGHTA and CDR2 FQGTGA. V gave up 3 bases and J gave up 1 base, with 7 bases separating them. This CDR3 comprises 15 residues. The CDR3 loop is CASSFTVSGANVLTF. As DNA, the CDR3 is TGTGCCAGCAGCTTTACGGTTTCTGGGGCCAACGTCCTGACTTTC.

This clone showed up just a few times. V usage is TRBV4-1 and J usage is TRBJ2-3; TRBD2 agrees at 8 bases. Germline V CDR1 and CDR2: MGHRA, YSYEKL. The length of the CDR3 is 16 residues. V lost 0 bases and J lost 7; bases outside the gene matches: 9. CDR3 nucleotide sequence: TGCGCCAGCAGCCAAGATCAGGGGACTAGTCGAAATACGCAGTATTTT. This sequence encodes CASSQDQGTSRNTQYF.